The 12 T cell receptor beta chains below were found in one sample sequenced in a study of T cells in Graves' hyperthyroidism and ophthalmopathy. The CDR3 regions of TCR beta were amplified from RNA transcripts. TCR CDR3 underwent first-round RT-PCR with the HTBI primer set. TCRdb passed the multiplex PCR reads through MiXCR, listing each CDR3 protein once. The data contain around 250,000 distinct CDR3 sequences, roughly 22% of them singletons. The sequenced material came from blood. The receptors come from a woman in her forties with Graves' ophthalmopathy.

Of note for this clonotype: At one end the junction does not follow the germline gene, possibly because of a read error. Here the CDR3 reads CASSLVVGSQETQYF. In DNA, the CDR3 is TGTGCCAGCAGCTTAGTCGTGGGAAGCCAAGAGACTCAGTACTTC. The V gene is TRBV7-2, the J gene TRBJ2-5; D is undetermined. There are 15 residues in the CDR3. CDR1 is SGHTA, CDR2 FQGNSA, per germline.

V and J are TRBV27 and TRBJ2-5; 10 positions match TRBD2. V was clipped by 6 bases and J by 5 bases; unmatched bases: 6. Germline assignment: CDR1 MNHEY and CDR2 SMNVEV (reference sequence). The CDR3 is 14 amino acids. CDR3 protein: CASSYSGRSETQYF. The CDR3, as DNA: TGTGCCAGCAGCTATAGCGGGAGGAGTGAGACCCAGTACTTC.

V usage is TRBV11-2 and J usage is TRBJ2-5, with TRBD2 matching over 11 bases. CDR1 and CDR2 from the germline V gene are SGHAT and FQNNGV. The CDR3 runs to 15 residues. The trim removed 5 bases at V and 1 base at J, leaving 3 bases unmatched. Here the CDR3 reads CASSKGTSGQETQYF. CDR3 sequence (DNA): TGTGCCAGCAGCAAAGGGACTAGCGGCCAAGAGACCCAGTACTTC.

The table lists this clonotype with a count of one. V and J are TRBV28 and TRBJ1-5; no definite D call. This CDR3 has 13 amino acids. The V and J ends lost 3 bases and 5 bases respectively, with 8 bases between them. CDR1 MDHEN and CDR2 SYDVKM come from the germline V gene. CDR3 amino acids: CASSLPDYQPQHF. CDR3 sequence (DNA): TGTGCCAGCAGTTTGCCTGACTATCAGCCCCAGCATTTT.

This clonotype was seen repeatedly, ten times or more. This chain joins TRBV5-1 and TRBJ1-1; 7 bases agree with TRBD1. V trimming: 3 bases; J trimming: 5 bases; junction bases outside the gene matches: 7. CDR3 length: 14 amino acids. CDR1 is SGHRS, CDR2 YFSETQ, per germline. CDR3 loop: CASSSTTGWTEAFF. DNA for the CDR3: TGCGCCAGCAGCTCCACGACAGGGTGGACTGAAGCTTTCTTT.

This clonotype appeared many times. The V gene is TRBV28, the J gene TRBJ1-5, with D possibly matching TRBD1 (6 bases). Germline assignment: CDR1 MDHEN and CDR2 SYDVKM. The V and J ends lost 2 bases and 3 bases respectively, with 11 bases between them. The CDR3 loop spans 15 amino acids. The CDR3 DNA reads TGTGCCAGCAGTTTACTCAGGGGCAACAATCAGCCCCAGCATTTT. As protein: CASSLLRGNNQPQHF. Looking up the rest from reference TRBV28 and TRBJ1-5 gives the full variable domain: DVKVTQSSRYLVKRTGEKVFLECVQDMDHENMFWYRQDPGLGLRLIYFSYDVKMKEKGDIPEGYSVSREKKERFSLILESASTNQTSMYLCASSLLRGNNQPQHFGDGTRLSIL.

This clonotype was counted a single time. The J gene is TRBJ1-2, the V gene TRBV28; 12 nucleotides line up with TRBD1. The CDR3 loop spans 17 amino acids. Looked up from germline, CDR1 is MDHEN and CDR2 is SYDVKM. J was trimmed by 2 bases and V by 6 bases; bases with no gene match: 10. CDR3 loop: CASSPPGQGAPNYGYTF. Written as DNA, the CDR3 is TGTGCCAGCAGCCCTCCGGGACAGGGGGCGCCGAACTATGGCTACACCTTC.

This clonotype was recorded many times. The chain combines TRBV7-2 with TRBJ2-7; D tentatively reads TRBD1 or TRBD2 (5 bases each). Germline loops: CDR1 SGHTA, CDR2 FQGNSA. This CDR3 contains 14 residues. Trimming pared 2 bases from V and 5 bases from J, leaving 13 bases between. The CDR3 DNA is TGTGCCAGCAGCTTACGGGACCCGCTAGACGAGCAGTACTTC. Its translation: CASSLRDPLDEQYF.

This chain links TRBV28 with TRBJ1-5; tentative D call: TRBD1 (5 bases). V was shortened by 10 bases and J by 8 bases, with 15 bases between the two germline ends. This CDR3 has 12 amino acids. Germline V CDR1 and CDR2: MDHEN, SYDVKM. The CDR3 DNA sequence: TGTGCCACCAAGACAGTTAATAAGCCCCAGCATTTT. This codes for CATKTVNKPQHF.

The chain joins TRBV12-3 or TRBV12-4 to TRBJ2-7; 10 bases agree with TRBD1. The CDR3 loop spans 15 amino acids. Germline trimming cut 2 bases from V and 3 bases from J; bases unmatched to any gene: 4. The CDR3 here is CASSLRTGGYYEQYF. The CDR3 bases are TGTGCCAGCAGTTTACGGACAGGGGGGTACTACGAGCAGTACTTC.

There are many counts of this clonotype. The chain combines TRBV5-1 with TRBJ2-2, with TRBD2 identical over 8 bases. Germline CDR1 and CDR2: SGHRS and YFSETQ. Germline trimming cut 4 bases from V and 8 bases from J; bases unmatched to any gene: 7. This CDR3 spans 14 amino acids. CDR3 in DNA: TGCGCCAGCAGCCAAGCGGGACTAGGGGGGGAGCTGTTTTTT. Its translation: CASSQAGLGGELFF.

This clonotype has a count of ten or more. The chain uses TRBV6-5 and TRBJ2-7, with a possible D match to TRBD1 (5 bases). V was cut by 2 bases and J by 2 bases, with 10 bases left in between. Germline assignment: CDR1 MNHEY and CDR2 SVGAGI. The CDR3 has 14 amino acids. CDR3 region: CASSYGQGAYEQYF. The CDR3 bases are TGTGCCAGCAGTTACGGTCAGGGTGCCTACGAGCAGTACTTC.